The clone carrying this T cell receptor (beta chain) has just a few counts. Its specificity is unknown. The CDR3 spans 13 residues. In germline, CDR1 is MDHEN, CDR2 SYDVKM. V dropped 6 bases and J dropped 8; count of bases not matched to a gene: 8. The table came from immunoSEQ multiplex PCR; TCRdb's copy has only in-frame clones and leaves some out. The sample consists of some 180,000 clones, roughly 81% of them appearing once. This sample is drawn from a study of cytomegalovirus exposure and HLA in healthy donors. Study at large: The roughly 120 validation repertoires used the same platform as the approximately 670 first-cohort repertoires (as reported by a later analysis). Study-wide results and limits: Within the 100 to 150 validation repertoires, first-cohort TCR clusters tended to co-occur, according to a later analysis.

Sample: PBMCs. The TCR originated in a woman under 40 in good health and CMV-seronegative. The J gene is TRBJ1-2, the V gene TRBV28, with 8 bases matching TRBD1. CDR3 loop: CASRPRDRGGYTF. The CDR3 DNA is TGTGCCAGCAGACCCCGTGACAGGGGCGGCTACACCTTC.